What follows describes a single T cell receptor beta chain. CDR3 size: 17 residues. Deletions cut 0 bases from V and 8 bases from J, with 22 bases between. The germline gives CDR1 PRHDT, CDR2 FYEKMQ (reference sequence). The source of the sample is a study of CD8 T cells in Susac syndrome. Random hexamers were used to reverse transcribe roughly 0.5 to 1 ug of RNA. In TCRdb, the immunoSEQ multiplex PCR reads were re-called with MiXCR into one record per CDR3 protein. The top ten clones hold 0.45% to 0.65% of a sample with tens of thousands of distinct CDR3 sequences, roughly 93% of them seen once. The clonotype comes from a human donor in good health. Material: CD8+ T cells from PBMCs. The chain has TRBV13 and TRBJ2-5, with unresolved D. CDR3 in amino acids: CASSLGLTELPRETQYF. CDR3 nucleotide sequence: TGTGCCAGCAGCTTAGGCCTTACGGAGCTTCCAAGAGAAACCCAGTACTTC.